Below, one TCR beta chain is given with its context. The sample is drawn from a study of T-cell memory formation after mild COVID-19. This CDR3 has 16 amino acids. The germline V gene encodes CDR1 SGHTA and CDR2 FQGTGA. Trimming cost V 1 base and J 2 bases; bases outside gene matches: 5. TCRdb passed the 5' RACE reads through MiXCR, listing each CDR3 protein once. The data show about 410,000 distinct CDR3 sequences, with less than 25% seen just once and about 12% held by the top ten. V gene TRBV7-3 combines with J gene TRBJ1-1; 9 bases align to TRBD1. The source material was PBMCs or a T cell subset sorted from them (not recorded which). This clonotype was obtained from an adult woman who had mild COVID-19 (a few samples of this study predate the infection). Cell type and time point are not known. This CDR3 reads CASSLSGTGFNTEAFF. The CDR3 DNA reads TGTGCCAGCAGCTTAAGTGGGACAGGGTTTAACACTGAAGCTTTCTTT.